These 14 T cell receptor beta chains were all obtained from the same sample, sequenced in a study of T cell responses to AZD1222 COVID-19 vaccine. The method was immunoSEQ multiplex PCR; TCRdb's version includes in-frame clones alone and lacks a portion of them. The table lists 80,000 to 100,000 clones, approximately 90% of them singletons. The input for sequencing was peripheral blood, taken 28 days after the second AZD1222 dose. These receptors originate from an adult who received the AZD1222 COVID-19 vaccine.

This sequence joins TRBV7-3 and TRBJ2-1; TRBD1 agrees at 7 bases. The ends lost 3 bases at V and 3 bases at J; junction bases unmatched: 8. Germline V lookup: CDR1 SGHTA, CDR2 FQGTGA. The CDR3 loop spans 16 amino acids. DNA of the CDR3: TGTGCCAGCAGCTTGACAGGGACGGTTGGCTACAATGAGCAGTTCTTC. This sequence encodes CASSLTGTVGYNEQFF.

This chain links TRBV6-1 with TRBJ2-1; the match to TRBD1 covers 7 bases. CDR3 length equals 12 residues. J was trimmed by 10 bases and V by 2 bases; bases with no gene match: 2. Germline CDR1 reads MNHNS; CDR2 reads SASEGT. The CDR3 spells CASSERGGEQFF. For the CDR3, the DNA is TGTGCCAGCAGTGAAAGAGGGGGCGAGCAGTTCTTC.

The CDR3 region has the DNA TGTGCCAGCAGCTTAGTCGGGGGTAGCTCTGGAAACACCATATATTTT. Protein: CASSLVGGSSGNTIYF. The rearrangement links TRBV11-2 to TRBJ1-3; a possible D gene is TRBD1 (5 bases). Trimming took 1 base from V and 0 from J, leaving 10 bases between them. The CDR3 loop spans 16 amino acids. Germline values: CDR1 SGHAT, CDR2 FQNNGV.

This clone has a single count. The chain couples TRBV9 to TRBJ1-1, with D possibly matching TRBD1 (5 bases). The CDR3 is made up of 13 amino acids. The germline V gene has CDR1 SGDLS and CDR2 YYNGEE. Trimming stripped 0 bases from V and 4 bases from J, with 7 bases between. The DNA of the CDR3 is TGTGCCAGCAGCGTAGGGGGGAGCACTGAAGCTTTCTTT. Protein product: CASSVGGSTEAFF. Full variable domain (remainder filled in from reference TRBV9 and TRBJ1-1): DSGVTQTPKHLITATGQRVTLRCSPRSGDLSVYWYQQSLDQGLQFLIQYYNGEERAKGNILERFSAQQFPDLHSELNLSSLELGDSALYFCASSVGGSTEAFFGQGTRLTVV.

The chain links TRBV5-1 to TRBJ2-5; no definite D call. Germline CDR1 SGHRS, CDR2 YFSETQ. Trimming removed 4 bases from V and 2 bases from J, with 3 bases in between. The CDR3 loop spans 11 amino acids. DNA of the CDR3: TGCGCCAGCAGCGTACAAGAGACCCAGTACTTC. Protein product: CASSVQETQYF. The complete variable domain, with remaining parts taken from reference TRBV5-1 and TRBJ2-5, reads KAGVTQTPRYLIKTRGQQVTLSCSPISGHRSVSWYQQTPGQGLQFLFEYFSETQRNKGNFPGRFSGRQFSNSRSEMNVSTLELGDSALYLCASSVQETQYFGPGTRLLVL.

The J gene is TRBJ2-1, the V gene TRBV7-9; D is uncertain. CDR1 is SEHNR, CDR2 FQNEAQ, per germline (reference sequence). Trimming pared 4 bases from V and 8 bases from J, leaving 15 bases between. This CDR3 has 14 amino acids. The CDR3 DNA reads TGTGCCAGCAGCTATTACCCTGAACGGGATGAGCAGTTCTTC. Protein sequence: CASSYYPERDEQFF.

The J gene is TRBJ1-3, the V gene TRBV2; perhaps TRBD1 as D (6 bases). V was clipped by 2 bases and J by 0 bases, with 8 bases between them. From germline, CDR1 is SNHLY and CDR2 FYNNEI. The CDR3 spans 15 residues. The CDR3 bases are TGTGCCAGCAGTGAACGGACAGACTCTGGAAACACCATATATTTT. This codes for CASSERTDSGNTIYF.

This clone occurred a few times. This chain uses TRBV2 with TRBJ2-7, with 11 bases aligning to TRBD1. This CDR3 has 14 residues. The V gene end was trimmed by 3 bases and the J gene end by 2 bases; junction bases not matched to a gene: 0. Germline V lookup: CDR1 SNHLY, CDR2 FYNNEI. DNA of the CDR3: TGTGCCAGCAGTGAGGGACAGGGGGCCTACGAGCAGTACTTC. Translated, it gives CASSEGQGAYEQYF.

This chain links TRBV7-3 with TRBJ2-3; TRBD2 aligns across 8 bases. Germline trimming cut 2 bases from V and 1 base from J; bases unmatched to any gene: 5. There are 16 residues in the CDR3. The germline gives CDR1 SGHTA, CDR2 FQGTGA. The CDR3 DNA reads as TGTGCCAGCAGCTTAGGGGCACTAGCGGGCACAGATACGCAGTATTTT. Translated: CASSLGALAGTDTQYF.

This clone was detected only once. The chain employs TRBV27 and TRBJ1-1, with TRBD1 matching over 8 bases. The CDR3 extends over 15 amino acids. The trim removed 2 bases at V and 4 bases at J, leaving 6 bases unmatched. CDR1 MNHEY and CDR2 SMNVEV come from the germline V gene (reference sequence). The CDR3 DNA follows: TGTGCCAGCAGTTTAGGACAGGGATTGGGCACTGAAGCTTTCTTT. It is translated as CASSLGQGLGTEAFF.

V gene TRBV10-3 combines with J gene TRBJ1-4; D call uncertain. Trimming took off 3 bases at V and 3 bases at J, with 11 bases between the two ends. Germline-derived CDR1 and CDR2 are ENHRY and SYGVKD. The CDR3 extends over 15 amino acids. CDR3 sequence reads: CAISDSRSANEKLFF. The CDR3 bases are TGTGCCATCAGTGATTCAAGGTCAGCTAATGAAAAACTGTTTTTT.

V gene TRBV9 combines with J gene TRBJ2-3; D not resolved. CDR3 size: 13 residues. Per the germline V gene, CDR1 is SGDLS and CDR2 is YYNGEE. Trimming stripped 4 bases from V and 5 bases from J, with 11 bases between. The DNA for the CDR3 is TGTGCCAGCAGCCTCTCTCCCCAAGATACGCAGTATTTT. Amino acids: CASSLSPQDTQYF.

J is TRBJ2-3 and V is TRBV19, with D unclear. The CDR3 has 14 amino acids. Germline V gene lookup returns CDR1 LNHDA and CDR2 SQIVND (reference sequence). The germline V and J ends were trimmed by 3 bases and 0 bases, with 7 bases remaining between them. CDR3 region: CASSIVSSTDTQYF. For the CDR3, the DNA is TGTGCCAGTAGTATCGTGAGTAGCACAGATACGCAGTATTTT.

This clone was seen a few times. The chain carries TRBV6-5 and TRBJ1-2; TRBD1 aligns across 8 bases. The CDR3 runs to 15 residues. CDR1 and CDR2 from the germline V gene are MNHEY and SVGAGI. The J segment lost 6 bases and the V segment lost 5 bases, leaving 11 bases of the junction unmatched. For the CDR3, the DNA is TGTGCCAGCAGTCCTTGGACAGGGAGAAATGATGGCTACACCTTC. This encodes CASSPWTGRNDGYTF.